This is a list of T cell receptor beta chains from one sample in a study of blood T cell repertoires in COVID-19. Method: immunoSEQ multiplex PCR; TCRdb's copy keeps in-frame clones and lacks some. The data hold over 80,000 clones, with about 89% observed a single time. Sequencing was done on a sample of peripheral blood. Receptors originate from a man aged 45-65 years with acute or convalescent COVID-19. Each CDR3 is given without its conserved first and last residue.

>TRBV6-1|TRBJ1-5
ASSENRGTNQPQH
>TRBV11-2|TRBJ2-5
ASRELAGEETQY
>TRBV10-3|TRBJ1-1
AISEFESLGAF
>TRBV7-2|TRBJ1-2
ASSLGSQGRGYGYT
>TRBV7-2|TRBJ2-2
ASSLGARGNTGELF
>TRBV29-1|TRBJ2-7
SAVQGFTYEQY
>TRBV5-1|TRBJ1-5
ASSLGPLVDQPQH
>TRBV29-1|TRBJ2-3
SVERRQKEDTQY
>TRBV24-1|TRBJ2-2
ATSDPGLAGGTGELF
>TRBV5-4|TRBJ1-1
ASRFRQGRGDTEAF
>TRBV7-3|TRBJ2-3
ASSLRAGGDTQY
>TRBV6-5|TRBJ1-2
ASRPDRGEFGGYT
>TRBV10-3|TRBJ2-1
AISPGTSGRDEQF
>TRBV10-1|TRBJ2-7
ASSGGLDVHEQY
>TRBV27|TRBJ2-3
ASSYFQGGTDTQY
>TRBV27|TRBJ1-1
ASSSGQGPNTEAF
>TRBV19|TRBJ1-6
ASSLQGRTYNSPLH
>TRBV7-9|TRBJ1-2
ASSPQGDRGFGYT
>TRBV5-6|TRBJ1-2
ASSLDSHPGYT
>TRBV7-9|TRBJ1-2
ASSLSAADYGYT
>TRBV7-9|TRBJ2-1
ASSLNVRGDEQF
>TRBV19|TRBJ2-1
ASSYRGFSSYNEQF
>TRBV6-1|TRBJ1-3
ASSGTHRTGGNTIY
>TRBV7-9|TRBJ1-2
ASSQAGQVDGYT
>TRBV6-1|TRBJ2-5
ASSERRTSGRARETQY
>TRBV7-2|TRBJ2-1
ASSDTEVNEQF
>TRBV9|TRBJ2-2
ASSPYTGELF
>TRBV18|TRBJ2-7
ASSPLRTGGNEQY
>TRBV5-8|TRBJ2-4
ASSQDRGARTKNIQY
>TRBV5-1|TRBJ2-3
ASSLGSGTGLADTQY